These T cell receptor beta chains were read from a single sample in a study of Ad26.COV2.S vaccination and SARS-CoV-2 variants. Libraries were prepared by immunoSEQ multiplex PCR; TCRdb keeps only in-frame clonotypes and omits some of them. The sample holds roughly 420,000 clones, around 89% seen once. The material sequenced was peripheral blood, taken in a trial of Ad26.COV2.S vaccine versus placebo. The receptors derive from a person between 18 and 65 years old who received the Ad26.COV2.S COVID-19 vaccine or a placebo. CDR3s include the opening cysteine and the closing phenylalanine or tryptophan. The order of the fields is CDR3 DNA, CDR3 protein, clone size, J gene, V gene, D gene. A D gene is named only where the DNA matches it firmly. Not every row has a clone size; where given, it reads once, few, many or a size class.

DNA: TGTGCCAGCAGCAGCGGGCAGTTCGCAGGGCCCAATGAGCAGTTCTTC; CDR3: CASSSGQFAGPNEQFF; size: NA; J: TRBJ2-1; V: TRBV9; D: NA
DNA: TGCAGCGTCCCAGAGGGCACTCCCGAGCAGTACTTC; CDR3: CSVPEGTPEQYF; size: NA; J: TRBJ2-7; V: TRBV29-1; D: NA
DNA: TGCGCCAGCAGCCAAGAAGGTGGGAACAGGGCGGATGGCTACACCTTC; CDR3: CASSQEGGNRADGYTF; size: NA; J: TRBJ1-2; V: TRBV4-3; D: NA
DNA: TGTGCCAGCAGTCTCCCAGGGGCCATCGGGGATACGCAGTATTTT; CDR3: CASSLPGAIGDTQYF; size: NA; J: TRBJ2-3; V: TRBV28; D: NA
DNA: TGTGCCATCAGTGAGAATCGACAGTCCGGGGCCAACGTCCTGACTTTC; CDR3: CAISENRQSGANVLTF; size: NA; J: TRBJ2-6; V: TRBV10-3; D: NA
DNA: TGTGCCAGCAGTTACGCAGGGAACACTGAAGCTTTCTTT; CDR3: CASSYAGNTEAFF; size: NA; J: TRBJ1-1; V: TRBV6-5; D: NA
DNA: TGTGCCAGTAGTGAAGACAGGGGTGGGACCTACGAGCAGTACTTC; CDR3: CASSEDRGGTYEQYF; size: few; J: TRBJ2-7; V: TRBV19; D: TRBD1
DNA: TGTGCCAGCAGTTACTCGAGGGAGACTAGGAATGGCTACACCTTC; CDR3: CASSYSRETRNGYTF; size: NA; J: TRBJ1-2; V: TRBV6-2/TRBV6-3; D: NA
DNA: TGTGCCAGTAGTACAATCGGACAGGCTGACGGCTACACCTTC; CDR3: CASSTIGQADGYTF; size: few; J: TRBJ1-2; V: TRBV19; D: TRBD1
DNA: TGTGCCAGCAGTGAGGTCAGGGCGGGCAATCAGCCCCAGCATTTT; CDR3: CASSEVRAGNQPQHF; size: few; J: TRBJ1-5; V: TRBV2; D: NA
DNA: TGTGCCAGCAGTCTTCCGCCCTCCTACGAGCAGTACTTC; CDR3: CASSLPPSYEQYF; size: NA; J: TRBJ2-7; V: TRBV12-3/TRBV12-4; D: NA
DNA: TGCGCCAGCAGCCCCCCCGGGACAGGGGGTGAAAAACTGTTTTTT; CDR3: CASSPPGTGGEKLFF; size: NA; J: TRBJ1-4; V: TRBV4-1; D: TRBD1
DNA: TGTGCCAGCAGCTGGGGGACTGATGCTTTCTTT; CDR3: CASSWGTDAFF; size: NA; J: TRBJ1-1; V: TRBV5-5; D: NA
DNA: TGCAGCGTTGAAGGGCCGCGGGATGAGCAGTTCTTC; CDR3: CSVEGPRDEQFF; size: NA; J: TRBJ2-1; V: TRBV29-1; D: NA
DNA: TGTGCCAGCAGTTACGAGCCGACCATGAACACTGAAGCTTTCTTT; CDR3: CASSYEPTMNTEAFF; size: NA; J: TRBJ1-1; V: TRBV6-6; D: NA